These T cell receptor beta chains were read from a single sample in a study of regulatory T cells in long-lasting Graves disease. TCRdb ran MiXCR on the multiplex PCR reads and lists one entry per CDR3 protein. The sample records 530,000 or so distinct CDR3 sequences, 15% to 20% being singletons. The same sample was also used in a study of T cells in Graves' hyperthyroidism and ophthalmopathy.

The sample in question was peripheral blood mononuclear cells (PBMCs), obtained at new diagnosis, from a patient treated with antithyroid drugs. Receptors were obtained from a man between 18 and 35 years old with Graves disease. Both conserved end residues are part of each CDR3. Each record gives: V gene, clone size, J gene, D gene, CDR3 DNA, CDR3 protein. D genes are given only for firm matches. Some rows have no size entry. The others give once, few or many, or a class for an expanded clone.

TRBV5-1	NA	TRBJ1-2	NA	TGCGCCAGCAGCTTGGCAGACGGAAACTATGGCTACACCTTC	CASSLADGNYGYTF
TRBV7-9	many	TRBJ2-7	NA	TGTGCCAGCAGCTTATCGGGGGCGCTTCTGTACGAGCAGTACTTC	CASSLSGALLYEQYF
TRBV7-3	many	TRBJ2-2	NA	TGTGCCAGCAGCTTAACCTCATTAAGCACCGGGGAGCTGTTTTTT	CASSLTSLSTGELFF
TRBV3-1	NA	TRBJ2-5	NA	TGTGCCAGCAGCCAAGGAGGAGGGGCCGGGGTTGGGACCCAGTACTTC	CASSQGGGAGVGTQYF
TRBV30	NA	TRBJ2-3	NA	TGTGCCTGGACAGGGTATTATGATACGCAGTATTTT	CAWTGYYDTQYF
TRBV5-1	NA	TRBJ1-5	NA	TGCGCCAGCAGCTTAGAGGGTCGAGAGCCCCAGCATTTT	CASSLEGREPQHF
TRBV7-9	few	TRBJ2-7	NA	TGTGCCAGCAGCTTAGCGCCGACGGAGCGGTACTTC	CASSLAPTERYF
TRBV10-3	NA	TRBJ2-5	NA	TGTGCCATCACTTTGTCGAGGGAGGATAGGTGTTCGGAGACCCAGTACTTC	CAITLSREDRCSETQYF
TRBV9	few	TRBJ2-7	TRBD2	TGTGCCAGCAGCGCGACACCAGGACTAGTCTACGAGCAGTACTTC	CASSATPGLVYEQYF
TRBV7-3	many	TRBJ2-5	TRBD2	TGTGCCAGCAGCCCGGGGGGTGGAGGGGAGACCCAGTACTTC	CASSPGGGGETQYF
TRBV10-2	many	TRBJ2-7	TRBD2	TGCGCCAGCAGTGAGGCGGGAGGGTCCAACGAGCAGTACTTC	CASSEAGGSNEQYF
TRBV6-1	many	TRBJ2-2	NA	TGTGCCAGCAGGTCAGGGGAGAACACCGGGGAGCTGTTTTTT	CASRSGENTGELFF
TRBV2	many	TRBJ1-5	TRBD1	TGTGCCAGCAGTTCAGGACAGGGAAGGGGTCAGCCCCAGCATTTT	CASSSGQGRGQPQHF
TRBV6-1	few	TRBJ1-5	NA	TGTGCCAGCAGGGGGGGGATCAAAGGGGGTAGCAATCAGCCCCAGCATTTT	CASRGGIKGGSNQPQHF
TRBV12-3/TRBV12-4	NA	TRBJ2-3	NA	TGTGCCAGCGGCCTGGGACTGACGGACATCGCAGATACGCAGTATTTT	CASGLGLTDIADTQYF
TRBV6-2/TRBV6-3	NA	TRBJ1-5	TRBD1	TGTGCCAGCAGTGACTCGACAGGGGGCAATCAGCCCCAGCATTTT	CASSDSTGGNQPQHF
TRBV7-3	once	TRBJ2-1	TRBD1	TGTGCCAGCAGCTTATCCGGGACAGCAGGTTACAATGAGCAGTTCTTC	CASSLSGTAGYNEQFF
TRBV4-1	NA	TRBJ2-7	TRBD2	TGCGCCAGCAGACCGAGGGAGCGGGGTCCCTACGAGCAGTACTTC	CASRPRERGPYEQYF
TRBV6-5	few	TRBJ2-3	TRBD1	TGTGCCAGCAGTTACTCCGGGACAGTCACCTCTTCAGGGCAGTATTTT	CASSYSGTVTSSGQYF
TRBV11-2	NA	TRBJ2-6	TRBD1	TGTGCCAGCAGCGGGGGACAGGGACCCTCTGGGGCCAACGTCCTGACTTTC	CASSGGQGPSGANVLTF
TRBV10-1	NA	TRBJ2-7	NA	TGCGCCAGCAGACAGGTCCAAAGCTCCTACGAGCAGTACTTC	CASRQVQSSYEQYF
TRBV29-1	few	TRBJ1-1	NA	TGCAGCGTTGATAATCAAGACGCGGCTTTCTTT	CSVDNQDAAFF
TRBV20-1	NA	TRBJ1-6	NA	TGCAGTGCTAGGTCCAGGGGTGTTAATTCACCCCTCCACTTT	CSARSRGVNSPLHF